A single sample is the source of the 7 T cell receptor beta chains below, sequenced in a study of spatial heterogeneity in lung cancer (dated by TCRdb to the late 2010s). The time point label corresponds to: sample taken at primary tumor resection. TCR sequencing used whole RNA extracted from tumor and nontumor lung tissue, or from cryopreserved PBMC samples, without cell sorting. Receptors were amplified or captured by 5' RACE. The run used a NextSeq 500. Through fastp at Q25 and MiXCR, TCRdb rebuilt clones from the public reads, retaining in-frame beta chains. CDR3 protein duplicates are merged, each entry listing the most common genes and DNA. A total of about 92,000 distinct CDR3 sequences appear in this sample, about 12% of them only once. Roughly 41% of the sample is held by the ten biggest clonotypes. Sequenced here: PBMCs, sampled at surgery. The origin of the receptors is a male donor with early-stage non-small cell lung cancer.

This chain links TRBV29-1 with TRBJ2-1; D uncertain. In germline, CDR1 is SQVTM, CDR2 ANQGSEA. The V end was cut by 7 bases, the J end by 4 bases, with 17 bases between. This CDR3 is 14 amino acids long. The CDR3 nucleotides are TGCAGCGCGACGGACCCCTCGCGATACAATGAGCAGTTCTTC. Translated: CSATDPSRYNEQFF.

The CDR3 nucleotides read TGTGCCAGCAGTTTGGGGACAGAGAATAGCAATCAGCCCCAGCATTTT. It codes for CASSLGTENSNQPQHF. This chain joins TRBV28 and TRBJ1-5; TRBD1 matches at 7 bases. The J segment lost 0 bases and the V segment lost 3 bases, leaving 5 bases of the junction unmatched. The CDR3 has 16 amino acids. Germline V gives CDR1 MDHEN, CDR2 SYDVKM.

This chain joins TRBV29-1 and TRBJ1-1; TRBD1 might be the D (5 bases). The germline gives CDR1 SQVTM, CDR2 ANQGSEA. This CDR3 has 15 amino acids. V was clipped by 3 bases and J by 6 bases, with 20 bases between them. The CDR3 region is CSVDFSGGDEPEAFF. In DNA, the CDR3 is TGCAGCGTTGATTTCTCCGGGGGGGACGAACCTGAAGCTTTCTTT.

The genes are TRBV20-1 and TRBJ1-5; D gene unclear. Germline CDR1 reads DFQATT; CDR2 reads SNEGSKA (reference sequence). This CDR3 has 13 amino acids. Trimming removed 5 bases at V and 4 bases at J, with 12 bases between. The DNA of the CDR3 is TGCAGTGCTGAGGAGGGTCTAAATCAGCCCCAGCATTTT. It specifies CSAEEGLNQPQHF.

This chain joins TRBV29-1 and TRBJ1-4, with D unclear. The length of the CDR3 is 11 residues. CDR1 and CDR2 (germline): SQVTM, ANQGSEA. V was shortened by 6 bases and J by 7 bases, with 9 bases between the two germline ends. In nucleotides, the CDR3 is TGCAGCGTCCGGGCTGCTGAAAAACTGTTTTTT. It encodes CSVRAAEKLFF.

This chain joins TRBV6-5 and TRBJ2-3, with a weak D call TRBD2 (6 bases). This CDR3 is built from 16 residues. Germline V gene data show CDR1 as MNHEY and CDR2 as SVGAGI. V dropped 6 bases and J dropped 0 bases, with 16 bases sitting between them. The CDR3 DNA reads TGTGCCAGCAGCGAAGCGGGCAGCCTTAGCACAGATACGCAGTATTTT. Translation: CASSEAGSLSTDTQYF.

V gene TRBV6-1 combines with J gene TRBJ1-5, with TRBD1 matching over 9 bases. This CDR3 has 14 residues. Germline V gene data show CDR1 as MNHNS and CDR2 as SASEGT. With V trimmed by 3 bases and J by 7 bases, 4 bases remained unmatched. This CDR3 reads CASSEGQGGQPQHF. The CDR3 nucleotides read TGTGCCAGCAGTGAGGGACAGGGTGGACAGCCCCAGCATTTT.